This T cell receptor beta chain is from a study of shared clonotypes between healthy human individuals. This table comes from immunoSEQ multiplex PCR, and its TCRdb copy is limited to in-frame clones, with some not included. The sample holds over a million clones, about 96% seen once. With 2 bases removed from V and 3 bases from J, the gap between germline ends came to 7 bases. This CDR3 is 14 amino acids long. CDR1 is SGHAT and CDR2 is FQNNGV in the germline V gene. The sequence came from a man younger than 40 in good health. The chain has TRBV11-2 and TRBJ2-2; D is unresolved. Input material: naive CD4+ T cells sorted from blood. As for subset: CD45RA+ positively selected. The CDR3 DNA sequence: TGTGCCAGCAGCTTACTTAGGGACACCGGGGAGCTGTTTTTT. This translates into CASSLLRDTGELFF.